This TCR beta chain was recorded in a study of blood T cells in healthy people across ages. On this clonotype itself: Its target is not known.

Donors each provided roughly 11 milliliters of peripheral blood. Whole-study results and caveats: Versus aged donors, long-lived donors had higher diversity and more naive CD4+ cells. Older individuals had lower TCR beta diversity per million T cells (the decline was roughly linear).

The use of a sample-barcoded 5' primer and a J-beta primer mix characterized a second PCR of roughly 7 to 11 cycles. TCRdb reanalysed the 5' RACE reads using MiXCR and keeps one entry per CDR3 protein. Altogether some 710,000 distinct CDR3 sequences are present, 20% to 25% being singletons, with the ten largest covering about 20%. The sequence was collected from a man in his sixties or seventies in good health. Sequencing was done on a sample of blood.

The CDR3 DNA follows: TGCGCCAGCAGCTCTACTTCGACAGGGACCGGGGAGCTGTTTTTT. Translated: CASSSTSTGTGELFF. This chain links TRBV5-1 with TRBJ2-2; TRBD1 matches 7 bases. V lost 3 bases, J lost 5 bases, and 7 bases stayed unmatched. This CDR3 is 15 amino acids long. Germline V gene sequence: CDR1 SGHRS, CDR2 YFSETQ.